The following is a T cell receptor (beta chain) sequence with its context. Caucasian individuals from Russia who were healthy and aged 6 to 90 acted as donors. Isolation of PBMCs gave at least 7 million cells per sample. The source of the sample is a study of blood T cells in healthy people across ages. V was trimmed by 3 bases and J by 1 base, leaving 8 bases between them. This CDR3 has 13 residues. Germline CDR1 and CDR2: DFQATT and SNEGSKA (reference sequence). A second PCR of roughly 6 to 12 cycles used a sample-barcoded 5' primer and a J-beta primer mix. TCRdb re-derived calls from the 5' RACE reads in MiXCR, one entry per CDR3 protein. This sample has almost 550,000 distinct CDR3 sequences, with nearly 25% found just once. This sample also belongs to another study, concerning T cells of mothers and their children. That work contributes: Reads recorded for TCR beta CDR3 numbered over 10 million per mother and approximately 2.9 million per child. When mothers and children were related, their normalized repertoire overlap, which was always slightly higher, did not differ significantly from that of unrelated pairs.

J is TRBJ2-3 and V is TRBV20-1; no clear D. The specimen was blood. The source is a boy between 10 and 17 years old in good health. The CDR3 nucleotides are TGCAGTGCTAGGTCCTTCCGCACAGATACGCAGTATTTT. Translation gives CSARSFRTDTQYF.